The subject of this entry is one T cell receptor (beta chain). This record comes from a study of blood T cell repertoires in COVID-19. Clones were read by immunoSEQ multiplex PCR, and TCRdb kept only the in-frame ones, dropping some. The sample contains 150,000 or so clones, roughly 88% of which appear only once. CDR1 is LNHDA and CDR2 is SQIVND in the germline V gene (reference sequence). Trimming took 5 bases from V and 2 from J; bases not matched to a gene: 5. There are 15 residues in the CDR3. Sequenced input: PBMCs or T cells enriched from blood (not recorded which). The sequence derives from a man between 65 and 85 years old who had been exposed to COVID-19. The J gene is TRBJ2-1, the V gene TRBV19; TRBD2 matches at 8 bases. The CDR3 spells CASSHSGGTYNEQFF. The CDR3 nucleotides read TGTGCCAGTAGTCACAGCGGGGGAACCTACAATGAGCAGTTCTTC.